One T cell receptor (beta chain) is described in this entry. Its antigen is still unknown. These data belong to a study of cytomegalovirus exposure and HLA in healthy donors. Overall study findings and caveats: A later analysis found common viral pathogens apparently linked to several of the most significant clusters. A highly shared variant cluster was judged a likely technical artifact.

In the PCR, 60 Vbeta and 13 Jbeta primers were used. This table comes from immunoSEQ multiplex PCR, and its TCRdb copy is limited to in-frame clones, with some not included. This table holds more than 150,000 clones, roughly 80% found once. The sequence came from a man aged 35 to 55 in good health and CMV-seronegative. Material: PBMCs.

CDR3 loop: CASSLQLYTQYF. The CDR3 nucleotides are TGTGCCAGCAGCTTGCAACTTTATACGCAGTATTTT. This rearrangement joins TRBV5-6 to TRBJ2-3; D is unresolved. V was pared by 1 base and J by 7 bases, with 7 bases between. The CDR3 runs 12 residues. Germline CDR1 reads SGHDT; CDR2 reads YYEEEE. Looking up the rest from reference TRBV5-6 and TRBJ2-3 gives the full variable domain: DAGVTQSPTHLIKTRGQQVTLRCSPKSGHDTVSWYQQALGQGPQFIFQYYEEEERQRGNFPDRFSGHQFPNYSSELNVNALLLGDSALYLCASSLQLYTQYFGPGTRLTVL.